Sequencing of this T cell receptor (beta chain) was carried out in a study of T-cell memory formation after mild COVID-19. Regarding this clonotype: What it binds is unknown.

The authors produced TCR alpha and TCR beta cDNA libraries with sample barcodes and UMIs by 5'RACE using constant-segment primers. From the 5' RACE reads, TCRdb called clonotypes with MiXCR, one entry per CDR3 protein. Of approximately 400,000 distinct CDR3 sequences listed, less than 25% were seen once; the top ten hold 8.8%. General study points: A second wave expanding day 15 to 37 was CD4+-biased; contracting clones were balanced.

This CDR3 has 12 amino acids. In germline, CDR1 is DFQATT, CDR2 SNEGSKA (reference sequence). Trimming left V 2 bases short and J 3 bases short, with 8 bases between. The genes are TRBV20-1 and TRBJ2-7; D gene ambiguous. Sequencing used PBMCs or a T cell subset sorted from them (not recorded which). This receptor was identified in an adult woman who had mild COVID-19 (a few samples of this study predate the infection). Cell type and time point are not known. CDR3 amino acids: CSARTTNYEQYF. The CDR3 DNA is TGCAGTGCTAGAACAACCAACTACGAGCAGTACTTC.